What follows are 13 T cell receptor beta chains derived from one specimen sequenced in a study of blood T cell dynamics during melanoma immunotherapy (dated by TCRdb to 2020 to 2022). The library came from the immunoSEQ multiplex PCR assay. This immuneACCESS table, as held by TCRdb, lists in-frame sequences with V and J called but not all clones. Of the missing ones, under half trace to an unresolved V gene in checked studies; the others have no known cause. The sample table lists 500 to 600 clones, more than 65% of them with a count of one. Roughly 42% of the sample is taken by the ten largest. The sample's time point label, in plain terms: pre-treatment baseline. The specimen was blood, collected from a patient treated with checkpoint blockade. All receptors come from a human donor with melanoma. Some clones in this sample may be carry-over from other donors' samples.

The rearrangement joins TRBV5-4 to TRBJ2-3; 9 positions agree with TRBD1. The V segment lost 4 bases and the J segment 7 bases; nucleotides outside the gene matches: 16. CDR1 SGHNT and CDR2 YYREEE come from the germline V gene (reference sequence). CDR3 length equals 17 residues. The CDR3: CASSGMNRGRFGYTQYF. The CDR3 DNA sequence: TGTGCCAGCAGCGGGATGAACAGGGGGCGCTTCGGATATACGCAGTATTTT.

This clone is labeled as large. The rearrangement joins TRBV7-9 to TRBJ2-7, with D perhaps matching TRBD1 or TRBD2 (5 bases each). The V end lost 6 bases, the J end lost 0 bases, and 15 bases lay between the germline ends. This CDR3 has 15 amino acids. Germline-derived CDR1 and CDR2 are SEHNR and FQNEAQ (reference sequence). The CDR3 is CASRSDLQGSYEQYF. Written as DNA, the CDR3 is TGTGCCAGCAGATCGGACTTGCAGGGCTCCTACGAGCAGTACTTC.

In its sample, this clone was seen a few times. A read error may produce the germline difference seen at one junction end. This chain uses TRBV11-2 with TRBJ2-7; possible D gene TRBD2, 6 bases. Per germline, CDR1 SGHAT and CDR2 FQNNGV. The CDR3 consists of 15 residues. CDR3 in amino acids: CASSQAGQGNEEQYF. DNA for the CDR3: TGCGCCAGCAGCCAGGCGGGGCAGGGAAATGAAGAGCAGTACTTC.

The chain links TRBV7-4 to TRBJ1-2, with 8 positions matching TRBD1. Per germline, CDR1 SGHVT and CDR2 SQSDAQ. V gave up 5 bases and J gave up 4 bases; unmatched junction bases: 12. The CDR3 has 16 amino acids. CDR3 protein: CASSPPGQGPTYGYTF. The DNA of the CDR3 is TGTGCCAGCAGCCCCCCAGGACAGGGCCCTACCTATGGCTACACCTTC.

This chain links TRBV2 with TRBJ1-2, with 7 bases lining up with TRBD1. V lost 6 bases, J lost 0 bases, and 7 bases stayed unmatched. Germline V gene lookup returns CDR1 SNHLY and CDR2 FYNNEI. The CDR3 extends over 15 amino acids. In DNA form, the CDR3 reads TGTGCCAGCAGGAATTGGGACAGCTCTAACTATGGCTACACCTTC. It specifies CASRNWDSSNYGYTF.

The chain carries TRBV4-3 and TRBJ1-1, with D uncertain. This CDR3 is 13 amino acids long. Trimming stripped 0 bases from V and 4 bases from J, with 6 bases between. CDR1 is LGHNA and CDR2 is YSLEER in the germline V gene. CDR3: CASSQERSTEAFF. The CDR3 DNA follows: TGCGCCAGCAGCCAAGAAAGAAGCACTGAAGCTTTCTTT.

The V call is TRBV5-6, the J call TRBJ2-5, with D perhaps TRBD1 or TRBD2 (5 bases each). The CDR3 sequence is 16 residues long. Germline CDR1 and CDR2: SGHDT and YYEEEE. Trimming left V 4 bases short and J 2 bases short, with 18 bases between. The CDR3 nucleotides read TGTGCCAGCAGCCCCCGAGGGGCCGGGGTTCAAGAGACCCAGTACTTC. It is translated as CASSPRGAGVQETQYF.

The V call is TRBV2, the J call TRBJ2-7, with D unclear. Germline V gene lookup returns CDR1 SNHLY and CDR2 FYNNEI. Trimming took 5 bases from V and 3 from J, leaving 8 bases between them. The length of the CDR3 is 12 residues. The CDR3 region has the DNA TGTGCCAGCAGTCAAAACCGCTACGAGCAGTACTTC. This gives the protein CASSQNRYEQYF.

The rearrangement links TRBV7-2 to TRBJ1-4; perhaps TRBD1 as D (6 bases). Germline loops: CDR1 SGHTA, CDR2 FQGNSA. The V end was cut by 3 bases, the J end by 6 bases, with 14 bases between. This CDR3 comprises 15 residues. CDR3 nucleotides: TGTGCCAGCAGCTTGGGAGGGGGTCGAGATGAAAAACTGTTTTTT. Translated, it gives CASSLGGGRDEKLFF.

This clone was seen only a few times. J is TRBJ1-1 and V is TRBV18; D is ambiguous. This CDR3 has 14 residues. Per germline, CDR1 KGHSH and CDR2 LQKENI. V lost 0 bases to trimming and J lost 2 bases, with 7 bases between them. Written as DNA, the CDR3 is TGTGCCAGCTCACCACCGGGAGAAAACACTGAAGCTTTCTTT. It is translated as CASSPPGENTEAFF.

The chain combines TRBV5-6 with TRBJ1-5; a possible D gene is TRBD1 (6 bases). The V and J ends lost 0 bases and 8 bases respectively, with 12 bases between them. The CDR3 has 14 residues. Per the germline V gene, CDR1 is SGHDT and CDR2 is YYEEEE. CDR3 in DNA: TGTGCCAGCAGCTTGGGAGGGGGGGCTAAGCCCCAGCATTTT. It encodes CASSLGGGAKPQHF.

The V call is TRBV6-5, the J call TRBJ2-7; D call uncertain. V was pared by 4 bases and J by 2 bases, with 9 bases between. The germline gives CDR1 MNHEY, CDR2 SVGAGI. CDR3 length equals 13 residues. The CDR3: CASSSASPYEQYF. The CDR3 bases are TGTGCCAGCAGTTCAGCCAGCCCCTACGAGCAGTACTTC.

V is TRBV11-3 and J is TRBJ2-7; no clear D. Germline CDR1 is SGHNT and CDR2 is YENEEA. The V gene lost 2 bases and the J gene lost 3 bases, with 5 bases spanning the gap. The CDR3 runs 12 residues. CDR3: CASSLTNYEQYF. The CDR3 DNA is TGTGCCAGCAGCTTAACGAACTACGAGCAGTACTTC.